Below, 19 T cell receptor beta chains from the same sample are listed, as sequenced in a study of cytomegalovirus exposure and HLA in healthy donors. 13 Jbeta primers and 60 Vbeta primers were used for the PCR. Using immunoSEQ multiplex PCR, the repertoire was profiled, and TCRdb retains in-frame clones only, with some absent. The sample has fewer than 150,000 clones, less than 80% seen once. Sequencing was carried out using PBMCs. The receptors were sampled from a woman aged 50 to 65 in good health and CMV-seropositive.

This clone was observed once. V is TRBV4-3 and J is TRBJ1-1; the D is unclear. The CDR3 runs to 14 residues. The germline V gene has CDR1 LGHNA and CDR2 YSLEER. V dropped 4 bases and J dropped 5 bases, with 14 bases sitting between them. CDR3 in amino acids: CASSPSGWRTEAFF. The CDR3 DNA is TGCGCCAGCAGCCCAAGCGGGTGGAGAACTGAAGCTTTCTTT.

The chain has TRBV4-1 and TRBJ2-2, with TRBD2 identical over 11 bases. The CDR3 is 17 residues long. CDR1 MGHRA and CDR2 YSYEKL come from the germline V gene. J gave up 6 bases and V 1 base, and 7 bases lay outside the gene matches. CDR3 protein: CASSQVAGGISAGELFF. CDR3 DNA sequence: TGCGCCAGCAGCCAAGTAGCGGGGGGGATCTCCGCCGGGGAGCTGTTTTTT.

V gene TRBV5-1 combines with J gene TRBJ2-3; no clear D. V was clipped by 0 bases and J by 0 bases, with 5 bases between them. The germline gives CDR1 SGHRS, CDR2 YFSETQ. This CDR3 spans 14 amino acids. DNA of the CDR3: TGCGCCAGCAGCTTGGCCACTAGCACAGATACGCAGTATTTT. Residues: CASSLATSTDTQYF.

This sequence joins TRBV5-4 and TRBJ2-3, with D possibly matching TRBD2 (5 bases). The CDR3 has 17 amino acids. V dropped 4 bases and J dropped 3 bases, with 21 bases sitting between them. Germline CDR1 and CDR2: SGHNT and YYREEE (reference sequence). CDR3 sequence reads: CASSAPLASLGTDTQYF. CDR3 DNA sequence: TGTGCCAGCAGCGCGCCTCTAGCTTCCCTGGGGACAGATACGCAGTATTTT.

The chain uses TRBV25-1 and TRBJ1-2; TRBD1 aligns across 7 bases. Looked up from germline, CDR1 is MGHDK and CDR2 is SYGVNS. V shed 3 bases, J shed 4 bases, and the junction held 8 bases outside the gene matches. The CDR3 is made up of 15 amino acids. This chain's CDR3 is CASSETGRIAYGYTF. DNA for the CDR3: TGTGCCAGCAGTGAGACAGGGAGGATAGCCTATGGCTACACCTTC.

Written as DNA, the CDR3 is TGTGCCAGCAGCAGGGGACAGGGGTACGAAGAGCAGTACTTC. Protein: CASSRGQGYEEQYF. The rearrangement joins TRBV5-4 to TRBJ2-7, with 10 bases that match TRBD1. The CDR3 length is 14 residues. V shed 4 bases, J shed 7 bases, and the junction held 8 bases outside the gene matches. The V gene's germline CDR1 is SGHNT and CDR2 YYREEE (reference sequence).

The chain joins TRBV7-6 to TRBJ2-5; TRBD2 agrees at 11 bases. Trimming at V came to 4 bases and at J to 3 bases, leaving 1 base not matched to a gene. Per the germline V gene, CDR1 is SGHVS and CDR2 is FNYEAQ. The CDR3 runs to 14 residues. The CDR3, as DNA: TGTGCCAGCAGCTCGGGACTAGCGGAAGAGACCCAGTACTTC. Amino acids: CASSSGLAEETQYF.

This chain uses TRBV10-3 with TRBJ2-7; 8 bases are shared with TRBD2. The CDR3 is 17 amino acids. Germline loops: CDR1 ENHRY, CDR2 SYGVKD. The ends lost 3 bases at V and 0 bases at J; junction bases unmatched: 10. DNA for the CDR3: TGTGCCATCAGTGACTCCCTAGCAGCGGGAGTCTCCTACGAGCAGTACTTC. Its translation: CAISDSLAAGVSYEQYF.

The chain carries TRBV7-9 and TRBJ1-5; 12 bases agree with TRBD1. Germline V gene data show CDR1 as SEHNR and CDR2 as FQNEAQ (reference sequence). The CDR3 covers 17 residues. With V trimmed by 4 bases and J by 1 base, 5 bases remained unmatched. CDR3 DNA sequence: TGTGCCAGCAGCTCTTTGGGACAGGGGGCAAGCAATCAGCCCCAGCATTTT. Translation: CASSSLGQGASNQPQHF. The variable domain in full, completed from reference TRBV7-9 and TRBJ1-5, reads DTGVSQNPRHKITKRGQNVTFRCDPISEHNRLYWYRQTLGQGPEFLTYFQNEAQLEKSRLLSDRFSAERPKGSFSTLEIQRTEQGDSAMYLCASSSLGQGASNQPQHFGDGTRLSIL.

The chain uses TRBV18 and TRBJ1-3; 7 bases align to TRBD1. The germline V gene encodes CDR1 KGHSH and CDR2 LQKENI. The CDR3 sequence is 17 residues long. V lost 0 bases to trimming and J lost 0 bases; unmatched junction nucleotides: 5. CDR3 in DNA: TGTGCCAGCTCACCACCGGGACAGTCTTCCTCTGGAAACACCATATATTTT. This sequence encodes CASSPPGQSSSGNTIYF.

As DNA, the CDR3 is TGTGCCAGTACGGAGGGTGCGCGAGACACTGAAGCTTTCTTT. As protein: CASTEGARDTEAFF. The chain couples TRBV19 to TRBJ1-1; D gene ambiguous. This CDR3 contains 14 residues. Germline assignment: CDR1 LNHDA and CDR2 SQIVND (reference sequence). Deletions cut 7 bases from V and 3 bases from J, with 15 bases between.

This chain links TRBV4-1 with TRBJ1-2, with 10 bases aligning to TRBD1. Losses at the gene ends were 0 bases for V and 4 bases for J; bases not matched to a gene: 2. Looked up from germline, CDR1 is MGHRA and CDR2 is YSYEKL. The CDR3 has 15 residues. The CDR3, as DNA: TGCGCCAGCAGCCAAGAGGACAGGGGGGTCTATGGCTACACCTTC. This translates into CASSQEDRGVYGYTF.

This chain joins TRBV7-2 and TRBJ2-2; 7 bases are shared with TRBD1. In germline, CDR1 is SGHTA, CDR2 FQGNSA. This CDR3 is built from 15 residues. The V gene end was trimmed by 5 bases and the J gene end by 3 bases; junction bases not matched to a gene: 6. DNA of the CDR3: TGTGCCAGCAGCCCCTGGGACAGATACACCGGGGAGCTGTTTTTT. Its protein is CASSPWDRYTGELFF. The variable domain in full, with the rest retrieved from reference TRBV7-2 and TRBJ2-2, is GAGVSQSPSNKVTEKGKDVELRCDPISGHTALYWYRQSLGQGLEFLIYFQGNSAPDKSGLPSDRFSAERTGGSVSTLTIQRTQQEDSAVYLCASSPWDRYTGELFFGEGSRLTVL.

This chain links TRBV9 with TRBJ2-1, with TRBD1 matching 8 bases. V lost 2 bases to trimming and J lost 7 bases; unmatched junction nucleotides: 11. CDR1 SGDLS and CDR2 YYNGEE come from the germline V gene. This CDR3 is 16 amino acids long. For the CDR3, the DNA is TGTGCCAGCAGCGTGGGGGCCGGGACAGGTGTGAATGAGCAGTTCTTC. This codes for CASSVGAGTGVNEQFF.

In DNA, the CDR3 is TGTGCCAGCAGTTTGACTATGAACACTGAAGCTTTCTTT. Translation gives CASSLTMNTEAFF. The rearrangement uses TRBV27 and TRBJ1-1; no reliable D call. Germline CDR1 is MNHEY and CDR2 is SMNVEV (reference sequence). This CDR3 has 13 amino acids. Trimming removed 3 bases from V and 0 bases from J, with 5 bases in between.

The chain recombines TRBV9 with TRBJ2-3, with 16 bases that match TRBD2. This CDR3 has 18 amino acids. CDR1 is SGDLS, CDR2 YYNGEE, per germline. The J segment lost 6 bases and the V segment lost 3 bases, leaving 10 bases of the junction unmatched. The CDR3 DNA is TGTGCCAGCAGCGCAGGCGGGACTAGCGGGAGGGCCGCGGATACGCAGTATTTT. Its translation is CASSAGGTSGRAADTQYF.

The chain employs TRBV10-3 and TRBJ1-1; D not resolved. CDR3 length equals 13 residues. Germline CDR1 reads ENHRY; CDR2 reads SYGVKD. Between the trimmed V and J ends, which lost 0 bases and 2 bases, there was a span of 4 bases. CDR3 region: CAISESSNTEAFF. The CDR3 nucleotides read TGTGCCATCAGTGAGTCGTCTAACACTGAAGCTTTCTTT.

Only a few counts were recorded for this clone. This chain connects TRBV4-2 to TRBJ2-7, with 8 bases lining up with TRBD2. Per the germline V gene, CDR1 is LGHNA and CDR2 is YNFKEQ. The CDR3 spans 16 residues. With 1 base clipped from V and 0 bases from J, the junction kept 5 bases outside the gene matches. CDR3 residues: CASSQGPSGSSYEQYF. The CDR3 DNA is TGTGCCAGCAGCCAAGGGCCCAGCGGGAGCTCCTACGAGCAGTACTTC.

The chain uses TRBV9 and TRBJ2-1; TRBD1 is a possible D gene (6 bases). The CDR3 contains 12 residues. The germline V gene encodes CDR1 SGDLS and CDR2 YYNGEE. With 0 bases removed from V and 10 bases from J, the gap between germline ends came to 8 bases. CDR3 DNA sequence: TGTGCCAGCAGCGTAGGTGGGACAGAGCAGTTCTTC. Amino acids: CASSVGGTEQFF.